This T cell receptor (beta chain) was profiled in a study of cytomegalovirus exposure and HLA in healthy donors. Overall study results and limits: The authors reported that TCR beta sequences could predict HLA-A and HLA-B alleles. These predictions were accurate for most subjects in the first cohort. The authors later linked a missense DCLRE1C variant to TCR beta V- and J-gene trimming.

Both 60 Vbeta primers and 13 Jbeta primers went into the PCR. Using immunoSEQ multiplex PCR, the repertoire was profiled, and TCRdb retains in-frame clones only, with some absent. The data show 85,000 to 100,000 clones, with around 79% seen just once and around 5% held by the top ten. This clone was counted a single time. What it binds is not known. J lost 4 bases, V lost 5 bases, and 3 bases had no gene match. This CDR3 comprises 14 residues. Germline CDR1 and CDR2: SGHAT and FQDESV (reference sequence). J is TRBJ2-7 and V is TRBV11-1, with 12 bases matching TRBD2. Sequenced input: PBMCs. The clonotype was recovered from a woman aged 40 to 55 in good health and CMV-seronegative. The CDR3 DNA is TGTGCCAGCAGCGCACTAGCGGGGGGATACGAGCAGTACTTC. This sequence encodes CASSALAGGYEQYF.